These T cell receptor beta chains were read from a single sample in a study of siplizumab effects on memory and regulatory T cells. Libraries were prepared by immunoSEQ multiplex PCR; TCRdb keeps only in-frame clonotypes and omits some of them. This sample has around 58,000 clones, with roughly 83% found just once. The specimen was memory CD4+ T cells sorted from blood. These receptors originate from a human donor in good health. The CDR3 runs from the conserved cysteine through the conserved F or W. The D gene is left open where the match is weak. Clone size is shown for a subset of rows, as once, few, many or a class of expanded clone.

V gene: TRBV5-4
D gene: TRBD2
J gene: TRBJ2-3
clone size: -
CDR3 DNA: TGTGCCAGCAGCTTGGTTATTGGCGGGGGGGCCACGGATACGCAGTATTTT
CDR3 protein: CASSLVIGGGATDTQYF

V gene: TRBV6-1
D gene: -
J gene: TRBJ1-2
clone size: -
CDR3 DNA: TGTGCCAGCAGTGAAGGTTATGGCTACACCTTC
CDR3 protein: CASSEGYGYTF

V gene: TRBV5-1
D gene: -
J gene: TRBJ2-3
clone size: -
CDR3 DNA: TGCGCCAGCAGCTTATCTGTCGCCGGAGGGGATACGCAGTATTTT
CDR3 protein: CASSLSVAGGDTQYF

V gene: TRBV6-6
D gene: TRBD1
J gene: TRBJ1-5
clone size: -
CDR3 DNA: TGTGCCAGCAGCCAGACAGGGGGCGCGGTTCAGCCCCAGCATTTT
CDR3 protein: CASSQTGGAVQPQHF

V gene: TRBV5-4
D gene: -
J gene: TRBJ2-1
clone size: -
CDR3 DNA: TGTGCCAGCAGCTTGGGGGGAGTATCAAATGAGCAGTTCTTC
CDR3 protein: CASSLGGVSNEQFF

V gene: TRBV11-2
D gene: -
J gene: TRBJ1-2
clone size: -
CDR3 DNA: TGTGCCAGCAGCCCGGGGGGTGGCTACACCTTC
CDR3 protein: CASSPGGGYTF

V gene: TRBV6-1
D gene: -
J gene: TRBJ1-1
clone size: few
CDR3 DNA: TGTGCCAGCAGTGAAGATCATTCGTGGGTGGCTTTCTTT
CDR3 protein: CASSEDHSWVAFF

V gene: TRBV18
D gene: -
J gene: TRBJ2-2
clone size: -
CDR3 DNA: TGTGCCAGCTCACCCCGGGACACCCGATCGAACACCGGGGAGCTGTTTTTT
CDR3 protein: CASSPRDTRSNTGELFF

V gene: TRBV7-3
D gene: TRBD1
J gene: TRBJ2-1
clone size: -
CDR3 DNA: TGTGCCAGCAGCTCCCCAACGGGGAGACAGGGCAATGAGCAGTTCTTC
CDR3 protein: CASSSPTGRQGNEQFF

V gene: TRBV2
D gene: -
J gene: TRBJ2-1
clone size: -
CDR3 DNA: TGTGCCAGCAGTGTGGTCGGGTACAATGAGCAGTTCTTC
CDR3 protein: CASSVVGYNEQFF

V gene: TRBV29-1
D gene: -
J gene: TRBJ2-5
clone size: -
CDR3 DNA: TGCAGCGTTTCCTCTCCGGTAGGGGGAGCGCGGTGGGGGACCCAGTACTTC
CDR3 protein: CSVSSPVGGARWGTQYF

V gene: TRBV9
D gene: -
J gene: TRBJ2-1
clone size: few
CDR3 DNA: TGTGCCAGCAGGCCTCAGGTGGCCCCCTACAATGAGCAGTTCTTC
CDR3 protein: CASRPQVAPYNEQFF

V gene: TRBV30
D gene: -
J gene: TRBJ2-7
clone size: -
CDR3 DNA: TGTGCCTGGGGAGCCTACGAGCAGTACTTC
CDR3 protein: CAWGAYEQYF

V gene: TRBV5-1
D gene: -
J gene: TRBJ1-4
clone size: -
CDR3 DNA: TGCGCCAGCAGCTTTGAGGGACAAGGGTTTGAAAAACTGTTTTTT
CDR3 protein: CASSFEGQGFEKLFF

V gene: TRBV6-6
D gene: TRBD1
J gene: TRBJ1-1
clone size: once
CDR3 DNA: TGTGCCAGCAGTCCCGCGGACAGGGCTCCCAAGGCTGAAGCTTTCTTT
CDR3 protein: CASSPADRAPKAEAFF

V gene: TRBV5-5
D gene: -
J gene: TRBJ1-1
clone size: -
CDR3 DNA: TGTGCCAGCAGCTTGACAGGGTCCCTGGTGAACACTGAAGCTTTCTTT
CDR3 protein: CASSLTGSLVNTEAFF

V gene: TRBV2
D gene: -
J gene: TRBJ2-7
clone size: -
CDR3 DNA: TGTGCCAGCAGTATCCAGGCCTCCTACGAGCAGTACTTC
CDR3 protein: CASSIQASYEQYF

V gene: TRBV9
D gene: TRBD1
J gene: TRBJ2-7
clone size: -
CDR3 DNA: TGTGCCAGCAACCGACAGGGGGAGGGCCGGCACGAGCAGTACTTC
CDR3 protein: CASNRQGEGRHEQYF

V gene: TRBV7-9
D gene: -
J gene: TRBJ2-5
clone size: -
CDR3 DNA: TGTGCCAGCAGCTCCTCGACAGTCAATGGGGAGACCCAGTACTTC
CDR3 protein: CASSSSTVNGETQYF

V gene: TRBV25-1
D gene: -
J gene: TRBJ1-1
clone size: -
CDR3 DNA: TGTGCCAGCAGGGACAGAGAAGCTTTCTTT
CDR3 protein: CASRDREAFF

V gene: TRBV6-5
D gene: TRBD2
J gene: TRBJ2-1
clone size: -
CDR3 DNA: TGTGCCAGCAGACGGGAGGGTGAGCAGTTCTTC
CDR3 protein: CASRREGEQFF